A single TCR beta chain is shown here with its context. What antigen it recognizes has not been identified. Base qualities are not recorded, but no much larger clone differs from it by a single base. The entire isolated RNA was reverse transcribed using the High Capacity cDNA Reverse Transcription Kit, and thus expressed TCRB transcripts were sequenced. Naive, central memory and regulatory T cell samples underwent deep immunoSEQ sequencing, averaging about 3.5 million total reads per sample. Sorted cells were lysed in RLT buffer, and RNA was extracted using DNase-treated RNeasy Micro or Mini kits according to cell number. To prevent cross-contamination, each cell subset was processed individually, whereas patient and healthy donor samples were processed jointly. TCRB sequences were amplified from cDNA with the immunoSEQ multiplex PCR, producing 87-bp fragments spanning the CDR3 region. Sequencing of the amplicons was done on the Illumina HiSeq platform. In the authors' own workflow: PCR bias was computationally corrected using synthetic template baselines, reads within Hamming distance 2 were collapsed, and singletons that could not be merged were discarded. Reads were aligned against IMGT to assign V, D and J genes, CDR3 length and insertions or deletions at six rearrangement sites. Within each subset, clonotype counts were normalized to sorted cell number, after which true diversity and Gini coefficients were computed with the tcR R package. Repertoire sharing was quantified using the overlap coefficient calculated on TCRB nucleotide sequences. Out-of-frame TCRB sequences from naive cells were analyzed as a proxy for the pre-selection repertoire. TCRdb obtained this table from immuneACCESS and retained in-frame rearrangements with V and J assigned. These tables miss some clones; where compared with another copy, unresolved V genes account for less than half of the shortfall, and the remainder is unexplained. V, J and clone size were drawn from that table, and D and trimming were deduced from the DNA. The table for this sample lists under 450,000 clones; about 15% of them were counted only once. Of the sample, more than 0.015% falls within the top ten clones.

The data were obtained in a study of beta chain features in type 1 diabetes (dated by TCRdb to the late 2010s). For the wider study: Mean age, gender distribution, total cell number and subset yield did not differ between patients and healthy donors. Across all samples, 107,917,701 sorted cells were examined, and cell number per subset correlated strongly with RNA yield. In the study, TCRB repertoires of sorted circulating CD4+ T cell subsets from recently diagnosed type 1 diabetes patients were compared with those of matched healthy donors. Naive and central memory subsets were obtained from all 30 or so donors, but regulatory and stem cell-like memory subsets were isolated from only 8 patients and 8 healthy donors. General conclusions and limits of the study: At VDJ recombination sites, type 1 diabetes patients had fewer insertions and more deleted nucleotides, which implies abnormalities in thymic rearrangement. Because cDNA was sequenced instead of genomic DNA, highly expressing activated cells could be over-represented, though the groups showed no difference in activation or CD3 levels. Naive, central memory and regulatory TCRB repertoires appeared to be more alike among patients than among healthy donors. Because the HLA sub-analyses included only small numbers of individuals, any influence of HLA type on TCRB rearrangement was left unresolved. Shorter templates might be favored by PCR, yet because patient and control samples were amplified and corrected together, any such skew would affect both groups equally. In all four CD4+ subsets, TCRB CDR3 length was moderately but significantly shorter in type 1 diabetes patients.

After removal of 7 bases from V and 4 bases from J, the junction retains 12 bases not matched to a gene. The germline V gene specifies SNHLY as CDR1 and FYNNEI as CDR2. From the cysteine through the phenylalanine, the CDR3 covers 16 amino acids. The CDR3 DNA has 48 bases and is translated from base 1. A single peripheral blood draw of 95 to 150 mL on average was collected from each donor into heparinised tubes. Naive, central memory, regulatory and stem cell-like memory CD4+ T cells were sorted on a BD FACSAria II using a panel including CD45RO, CCR7, CD25, CD127, CD95 and CD27. Every sorted population had a purity above 95%. PBMCs were isolated immediately by Lymphoprep density gradient centrifugation and stained directly without culture. Samples were stained and sorted in pairs, with one healthy donor and one patient per experiment, so that batch effects were minimized.

The origin of this receptor is a woman between 18 and 29 years old in good health. Material for sequencing was naive CD4+ T cells from blood. What the cell subset or site label conveys for this sample: true naive CD4+ T cells. The rearranged segments are TRBV2 and TRBJ2-2, with 7 bases aligning to TRBD2. The sequenced DNA is TGTGCCAGCACGGGGGGAAACGGGAGACTCACCGGGGAGCTGTTTTTT. Its protein is CASTGGNGRLTGELFF.